This T cell receptor beta chain stems from a study of control samples from healthy donors and cancer patients. V lost 6 bases and J lost 0, with 12 bases in between. Germline V gene lookup returns CDR1 ENHRY and CDR2 SYGVKD. The CDR3 totals 15 residues. Clones were sequenced by immunoSEQ multiplex PCR, and TCRdb holds only the in-frame ones, with some missing. The sample includes around 120,000 clones, 88% of them seen just once. This clonotype was obtained from a woman in her seventies in good health. Sample: blood. The chain recombines TRBV10-3 with TRBJ1-3, with no clear D. The CDR3 region is CAISGALASGNTIYF. In DNA, the CDR3 is TGTGCCATCAGCGGAGCGTTGGCCTCTGGAAACACCATATATTTT.